At least ten counts were recorded for the clone carrying this T cell receptor beta chain. The antigen is undetermined. This CDR3 comprises 14 residues. Germline V gene sequence: CDR1 DFQATT, CDR2 SNEGSKA (reference sequence). The V gene lost 0 bases and the J gene lost 8 bases, with 13 bases spanning the gap. This sample is part of a study of HIV-infected children after antiretroviral therapy interruption. General observations from the study: By the end of treatment interruption, naive CD4+ clonality (Gini) increased.

Treatment reported: PENTA 11 planned treatment interruption arm or continuous ART arm. At least 24 weeks of at least three-drug ART, in children 2 to 15 years. Unique molecular identifiers were included in an RNA-based 3' RACE TCR library. One entry per CDR3 protein results from TCRdb running MiXCR on the 3' RACE reads. This repertoire shows under 50,000 distinct CDR3 sequences, around 4.5% found once; its top ten account for approximately 0.7%. J is TRBJ1-4 and V is TRBV20-1; D uncertain. Sample: CD45RA+ CD4+ T cells from PBMCs, pooled from several time points, taken from a donor given antiretroviral therapy, either interrupted or continuous. Subset described: naive CD4+ CD45RA+ CD45RO- T cells. The sequence was obtained from a pool of human donors with HIV. The CDR3 DNA reads TGCAGTGCTAGAGATCTGGGTGGAGGCGAAAAACTGTTTTTT. This gives the protein CSARDLGGGEKLFF.